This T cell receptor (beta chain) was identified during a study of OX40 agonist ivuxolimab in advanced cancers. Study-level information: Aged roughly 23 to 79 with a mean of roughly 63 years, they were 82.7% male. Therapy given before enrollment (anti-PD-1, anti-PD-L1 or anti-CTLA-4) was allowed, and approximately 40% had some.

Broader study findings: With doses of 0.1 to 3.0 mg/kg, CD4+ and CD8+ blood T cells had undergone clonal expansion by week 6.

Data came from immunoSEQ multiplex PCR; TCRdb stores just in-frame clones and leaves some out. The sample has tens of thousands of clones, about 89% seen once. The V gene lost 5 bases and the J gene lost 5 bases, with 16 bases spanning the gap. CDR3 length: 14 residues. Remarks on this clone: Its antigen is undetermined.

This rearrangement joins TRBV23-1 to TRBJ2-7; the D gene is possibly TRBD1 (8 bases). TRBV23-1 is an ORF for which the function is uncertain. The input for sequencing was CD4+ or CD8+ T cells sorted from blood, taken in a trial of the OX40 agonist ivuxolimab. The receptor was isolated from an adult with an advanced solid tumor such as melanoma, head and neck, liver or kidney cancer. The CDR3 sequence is CASSGQGGTNEQYF. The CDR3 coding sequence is TGCGCCAGCAGTGGACAGGGAGGGACTAACGAGCAGTACTTC.